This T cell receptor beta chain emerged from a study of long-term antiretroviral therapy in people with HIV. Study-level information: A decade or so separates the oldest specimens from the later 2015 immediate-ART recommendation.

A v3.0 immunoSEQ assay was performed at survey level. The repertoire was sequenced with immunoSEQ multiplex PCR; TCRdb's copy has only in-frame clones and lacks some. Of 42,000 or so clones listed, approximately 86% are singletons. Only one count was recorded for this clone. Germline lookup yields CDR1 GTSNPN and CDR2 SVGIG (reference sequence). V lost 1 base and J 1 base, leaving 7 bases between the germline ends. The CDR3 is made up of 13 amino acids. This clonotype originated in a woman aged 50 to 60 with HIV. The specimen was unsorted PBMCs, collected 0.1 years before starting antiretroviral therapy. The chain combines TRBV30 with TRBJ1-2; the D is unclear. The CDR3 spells CAWSEGLNYGYTF. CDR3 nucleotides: TGTGCCTGGAGTGAAGGGCTTAACTATGGCTACACCTTC. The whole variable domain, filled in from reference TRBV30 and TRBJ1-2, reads SQTIHQWPATLVQPVGSPLSLECTVEGTSNPNLYWYRQAAGRGLQLLFYSVGIGQISSEVPQNLSASRPQDRQFILSSKKLLLSDSGFYLCAWSEGLNYGYTFGSGTRLTVV.